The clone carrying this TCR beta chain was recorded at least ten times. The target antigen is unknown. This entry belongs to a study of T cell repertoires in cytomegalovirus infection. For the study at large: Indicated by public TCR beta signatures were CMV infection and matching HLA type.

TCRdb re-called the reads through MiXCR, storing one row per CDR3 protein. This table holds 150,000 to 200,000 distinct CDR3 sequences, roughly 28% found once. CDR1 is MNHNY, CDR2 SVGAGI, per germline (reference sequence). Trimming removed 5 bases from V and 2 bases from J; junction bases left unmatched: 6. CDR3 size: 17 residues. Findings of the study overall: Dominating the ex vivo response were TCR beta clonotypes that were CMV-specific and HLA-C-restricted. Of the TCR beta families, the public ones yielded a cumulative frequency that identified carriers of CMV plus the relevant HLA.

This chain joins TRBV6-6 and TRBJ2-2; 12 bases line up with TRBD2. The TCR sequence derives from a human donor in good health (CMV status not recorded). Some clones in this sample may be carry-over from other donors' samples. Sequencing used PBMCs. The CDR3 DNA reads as TGTGCCAGCAGTGCGACTAGCGGGGGCATAAACACCGGGGAGCTGTTTTTT. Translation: CASSATSGGINTGELFF.